A selection of T cell receptor beta chains follows, all from one sample in a study of T cells in Graves' hyperthyroidism and ophthalmopathy. TCRdb reprocessed the multiplex PCR reads via MiXCR and lists one record per CDR3 protein. The data hold some 320,000 distinct CDR3 sequences, with approximately 14% observed a single time. Sequencing used blood. These receptors all stem from a woman aged 40 to 50 with Graves' ophthalmopathy. The CDR3 runs from the conserved cysteine through the conserved F or W. The order of the fields is J gene, D gene, clone size, V gene, CDR3 protein, CDR3 DNA. A D gene is named only where the DNA matches it firmly. Not all rows give a size; the values are once, few, many and, for expanded clones, a class.

j_call: TRBJ1-2; d_call: .; clone_size: .; v_call: TRBV10-3; cdr3_aa: CAISSYLGYGYTF; cdr3_nt: TGTGCCATCAGTTCTTACCTGGGGTATGGCTACACCTTC
j_call: TRBJ2-1; d_call: .; clone_size: many; v_call: TRBV7-9; cdr3_aa: CASSLVLQKQFF; cdr3_nt: TGTGCCAGCAGCTTAGTCTTACAGAAGCAGTTCTTC
j_call: TRBJ2-1; d_call: .; clone_size: many; v_call: TRBV20-1; cdr3_aa: CSARDIAISGNEQFF; cdr3_nt: TGCAGTGCTAGAGATATAGCGATTTCGGGCAATGAGCAGTTCTTC
j_call: TRBJ2-1; d_call: .; clone_size: many; v_call: TRBV7-9; cdr3_aa: CASSSDQAEFF; cdr3_nt: TGTGCCAGCAGCTCCGACCAGGCGGAGTTCTTC
j_call: TRBJ2-7; d_call: .; clone_size: few; v_call: TRBV19; cdr3_aa: CASSIQGHVSYEQYF; cdr3_nt: TGTGCCAGTAGTATTCAGGGGCACGTCTCCTACGAGCAGTACTTC
j_call: TRBJ2-7; d_call: .; clone_size: many; v_call: TRBV6-1; cdr3_aa: CASMAGDHEQYF; cdr3_nt: TGTGCCAGCATGGCAGGGGACCACGAGCAGTACTTC
j_call: TRBJ2-2; d_call: .; clone_size: many; v_call: TRBV11-2; cdr3_aa: CASSRGLAGELFF; cdr3_nt: TGTGCCAGCAGCCGGGGGCTAGCCGGGGAGCTGTTTTTT
j_call: TRBJ2-1; d_call: TRBD2; clone_size: .; v_call: TRBV7-9; cdr3_aa: CASSFASGGREEQFF; cdr3_nt: TGTGCCAGCAGCTTTGCCAGCGGGGGCCGAGAGGAGCAGTTCTTC
j_call: TRBJ1-2; d_call: .; clone_size: .; v_call: TRBV20-1; cdr3_aa: CSARDITAPGYGYTF; cdr3_nt: TGCAGTGCTAGAGATATCACAGCCCCCGGCTATGGCTACACCTTC
j_call: TRBJ2-1; d_call: TRBD2; clone_size: .; v_call: TRBV20-1; cdr3_aa: CSAVTSGKNNEQFF; cdr3_nt: TGCAGTGCGGTGACTAGCGGGAAGAACAATGAGCAGTTCTTC
j_call: TRBJ2-3; d_call: .; clone_size: many; v_call: TRBV7-9; cdr3_aa: CASSLESGINTQYF; cdr3_nt: TGTGCCAGCAGCTTAGAGAGCGGAATAAATACGCAGTATTTT
j_call: TRBJ2-6; d_call: .; clone_size: many; v_call: TRBV19; cdr3_aa: CASSPSGANVLTF; cdr3_nt: TGTGCCAGCAGTCCCTCTGGGGCCAACGTCCTGACTTTC
j_call: TRBJ1-1; d_call: .; clone_size: few; v_call: TRBV5-1; cdr3_aa: CASSLGAYTEAFF; cdr3_nt: TGCGCCAGCAGCTTGGGGGCCTACACTGAAGCTTTCTTT
j_call: TRBJ2-3; d_call: TRBD2; clone_size: few; v_call: TRBV27; cdr3_aa: CASSLAAGVLTQYF; cdr3_nt: TGTGCCAGCAGTTTAGCAGCGGGAGTGCTTACGCAGTATTTT
j_call: TRBJ2-7; d_call: TRBD2; clone_size: .; v_call: TRBV27; cdr3_aa: CASRRAGVIYEQYF; cdr3_nt: TGTGCCAGCAGAAGAGCGGGAGTAATCTACGAGCAGTACTTC
j_call: TRBJ2-3; d_call: .; clone_size: many; v_call: TRBV2; cdr3_aa: CASSEAGAGTDTQYF; cdr3_nt: TGTGCCAGCAGTGAAGCTGGGGCTGGCACAGATACGCAGTATTTT
j_call: TRBJ2-1; d_call: TRBD2; clone_size: many; v_call: TRBV2; cdr3_aa: CASTGSGRRTRNEQFF; cdr3_nt: TGTGCCAGCACGGGTAGCGGGAGGAGGACGCGCAATGAGCAGTTCTTC
j_call: TRBJ1-3; d_call: .; clone_size: many; v_call: TRBV2; cdr3_aa: CASRPAPGNTIYF; cdr3_nt: TGTGCCAGCAGGCCCGCACCTGGAAACACCATATATTTT
j_call: TRBJ1-1; d_call: .; clone_size: many; v_call: TRBV6-1; cdr3_aa: CASGRSGENFPFF; cdr3_nt: TGTGCCAGCGGTCGGTCCGGGGAAAACTTCCCTTTCTTT
j_call: TRBJ2-7; d_call: .; clone_size: many; v_call: TRBV7-9; cdr3_aa: CASSKVGDLLREQYF; cdr3_nt: TGTGCCAGCAGCAAGGTGGGGGACCTTCTTAGGGAGCAGTACTTC
j_call: TRBJ2-1; d_call: TRBD2; clone_size: many; v_call: TRBV6-1; cdr3_aa: CASSELAGGLNEQFF; cdr3_nt: TGTGCCAGCAGTGAACTAGCGGGGGGGCTCAATGAGCAGTTCTTC
j_call: TRBJ1-3; d_call: .; clone_size: many; v_call: TRBV29-1; cdr3_aa: CSVELDGSGNTIYF; cdr3_nt: TGCAGCGTTGAGCTCGATGGCTCTGGGAACACCATATATTTT
j_call: TRBJ1-4; d_call: .; clone_size: many; v_call: TRBV6-2/TRBV6-3; cdr3_aa: CASSYWDTRGGNEKLFF; cdr3_nt: TGTGCCAGCAGTTACTGGGACACCCGAGGGGGTAATGAAAAACTGTTTTTT
j_call: TRBJ1-1; d_call: TRBD1; clone_size: .; v_call: TRBV7-3; cdr3_aa: CASSLTGRVTEAFF; cdr3_nt: TGTGCCAGCAGCTTGACAGGGCGAGTCACTGAAGCTTTCTTT
j_call: TRBJ1-1; d_call: TRBD1; clone_size: .; v_call: TRBV7-6; cdr3_aa: CASSMPGQGKENTEAFF; cdr3_nt: TGTGCCAGCAGCATGCCGGGACAGGGGAAAGAGAACACTGAAGCTTTCTTT
j_call: TRBJ2-1; d_call: TRBD2; clone_size: few; v_call: TRBV20-1; cdr3_aa: CSAPGTSGSVDSYNEQFF; cdr3_nt: TGCAGTGCTCCAGGGACTAGCGGGAGTGTGGACTCCTACAATGAGCAGTTCTTC
j_call: TRBJ2-1; d_call: TRBD1; clone_size: many; v_call: TRBV15; cdr3_aa: CATSRVQFETGVYNEQFF; cdr3_nt: TGTGCCACCAGCAGAGTGCAATTTGAGACAGGGGTTTACAATGAGCAGTTCTTC
j_call: TRBJ1-2; d_call: .; clone_size: many; v_call: TRBV12-3/TRBV12-4; cdr3_aa: CASSLGGLGYTF; cdr3_nt: TGTGCCAGCAGTTTAGGAGGACTCGGCTACACCTTC
j_call: TRBJ2-2; d_call: .; clone_size: many; v_call: TRBV6-5; cdr3_aa: CASSYSPNTGELFF; cdr3_nt: TGTGCCAGCAGTTACTCGCCGAACACCGGGGAGCTGTTTTTT
j_call: TRBJ1-1; d_call: .; clone_size: many; v_call: TRBV6-1; cdr3_aa: CASSKGRGEAFF; cdr3_nt: TGTGCCAGCAGTAAAGGCAGGGGTGAAGCTTTCTTT
j_call: TRBJ1-1; d_call: .; clone_size: many; v_call: TRBV28; cdr3_aa: CASSYPSTEAFF; cdr3_nt: TGTGCCAGCAGTTACCCCTCCACTGAAGCTTTCTTT
j_call: TRBJ2-7; d_call: .; clone_size: many; v_call: TRBV14; cdr3_aa: CASSRTEYYEQYF; cdr3_nt: TGTGCCAGCAGTCGGACAGAATACTACGAGCAGTACTTC
j_call: TRBJ2-5; d_call: .; clone_size: many; v_call: TRBV5-5; cdr3_aa: CASSPGYIETQYF; cdr3_nt: TGTGCCAGCAGCCCAGGGTATATAGAGACCCAGTACTTC
j_call: TRBJ2-3; d_call: .; clone_size: many; v_call: TRBV27; cdr3_aa: CASSLAVSGTDTQYF; cdr3_nt: TGTGCCAGCAGTTTAGCGGTTTCGGGCACAGATACGCAGTATTTT
j_call: TRBJ2-6; d_call: TRBD1; clone_size: .; v_call: TRBV20-1; cdr3_aa: CSASGLGQGLTGANVLTF; cdr3_nt: TGCAGTGCTAGCGGTTTGGGACAGGGTCTGACTGGGGCCAACGTCCTGACTTTC